A single sample gave rise to the 8 T cell receptor beta chains below, sequenced in a study of Graves' ophthalmopathy and Graves' hyperthyroidism. Using RNA transcripts, the TCR beta CDR3 regions were amplified. RT-PCR was first run with HTBI primers, then multiplex PCR in a second round. TCRdb ran MiXCR on the multiplex PCR reads and lists one entry per CDR3 protein. The sample gives about 220,000 distinct CDR3 sequences, about 22% of which show up once; 43% is in the top ten. Sequenced sample: peripheral blood. The receptors were sampled from a woman between 45 and 65 years old with Graves' ophthalmopathy.

This clonotype appeared many times. The rearrangement links TRBV20-1 to TRBJ2-7; TRBD2 matches at 11 bases. Germline V lookup: CDR1 DFQATT, CDR2 SNEGSKA (reference sequence). CDR3 length: 13 amino acids. J lost 3 bases, V lost 6 bases, and 4 bases had no gene match. This CDR3 is CSARLAGLYEQYF. DNA for the CDR3: TGCAGTGCCAGACTAGCGGGGCTCTACGAGCAGTACTTC.

A note on this clonotype: This may be a read error: a much more frequent sequence differs by one nucleotide. Likely a read error: the CDR3 ends without its conserved phenylalanine or tryptophan. CDR3 amino acids: CASSSGGGNQPQHL. CDR3 sequence (DNA): TGTGCCAGCAGCTCCGGGGGGGGCAATCAGCCCCAGCATCTT. The chain couples TRBV7-8 to TRBJ1-5; the D gene is possibly TRBD1 (5 bases). The germline gives CDR1 SGHVS, CDR2 FQNEAQ. The CDR3 length is 14 residues. The V gene lost 4 bases and the J gene lost 2 bases, with 9 bases spanning the gap.

The V gene is TRBV27, the J gene TRBJ1-4; a weak D match, TRBD1 (5 bases). Germline lookup yields CDR1 MNHEY and CDR2 SMNVEV (reference sequence). V was cut by 5 bases and J by 1 base, with 14 bases left in between. This CDR3 has 16 residues. The CDR3 spells CASSPTPRETNEKLFF. DNA of the CDR3: TGTGCCAGCAGTCCGACCCCCAGGGAAACTAATGAAAAACTGTTTTTT.

V is TRBV28 and J is TRBJ1-1, with D perhaps TRBD1 (6 bases). This CDR3 has 16 amino acids. CDR1 is MDHEN and CDR2 is SYDVKM in the germline V gene. The V end lost 6 bases, the J end lost 2 bases, and 19 bases lay between the germline ends. The CDR3 bases are TGTGCCAGCAGCCAAGACTCGGACAGAAGAAACACTGAAGCTTTCTTT. Translating gives CASSQDSDRRNTEAFF.

The gene calls are TRBV2 and TRBJ2-4; TRBD1 aligns across 7 bases. Looked up from germline, CDR1 is SNHLY and CDR2 is FYNNEI. Germline trimming cut 6 bases from V and 5 bases from J; bases unmatched to any gene: 7. CDR3 length equals 14 residues. As DNA, the CDR3 is TGTGCCAGCAGCGAATACAGGGGTCAAAACATTCAGTACTTC. Its protein product is CASSEYRGQNIQYF.

This clonotype was found many times. The DNA for the CDR3 is TGTGCCAGTAGTGCAGGGTTCAATCAGCCCCAGCATTTT. Translated, it gives CASSAGFNQPQHF. The chain combines TRBV19 with TRBJ1-5; D perhaps matches TRBD1 (5 bases). The germline V gene encodes CDR1 LNHDA and CDR2 SQIVND (reference sequence). Trimming cost V 5 bases and J 3 bases, with 8 bases left between them. The CDR3 totals 13 residues. The variable domain in full, with the rest retrieved from reference TRBV19 and TRBJ1-5, is DGGITQSPKYLFRKEGQNVTLSCEQNLNHDAMYWYRQDPGQGLRLIYYSQIVNDFQKGDIAEGYSVSREKKESFPLTVTSAQKNPTAFYLCASSAGFNQPQHFGDGTRLSIL.

This sequence joins TRBV6-1 and TRBJ2-5; TRBD2 agrees at 8 bases. CDR3 length: 15 residues. V shed 5 bases, J shed 2 bases, and the junction held 7 bases outside the gene matches. Germline CDR1 MNHNS, CDR2 SASEGT. The CDR3 coding sequence is TGTGCCAGCAGTAAATCCACTAGCGGACAAGAGACCCAGTACTTC. Amino acids: CASSKSTSGQETQYF.

This clonotype was observed many times. The V gene is TRBV19, the J gene TRBJ2-2, with D perhaps assigned TRBD1 or TRBD2 (5 bases each). The CDR3 is made up of 16 amino acids. From germline, CDR1 is LNHDA and CDR2 SQIVND (reference sequence). Trimming left V 9 bases short and J 0 bases short, with 17 bases between. DNA for the CDR3: TGTGCCAGCACGCCACGATCGGGACCGAACACCGGGGAGCTGTTTTTT. Amino acid sequence: CASTPRSGPNTGELFF.